The 20 T cell receptor beta chains reported below all come from one sample, sequenced in a study of response to subunit inactivated influenza vaccine. One entry per CDR3 protein, called by TCRdb with MiXCR from the RT-PCR reads. The table includes some 500,000 distinct CDR3 sequences, about an eighth detected once. Sequences were derived from PBMCs from blood, sampled around seven weeks after vaccination. The receptors stem from a man in his forties or fifties who received an inactivated influenza vaccine.

This chain connects TRBV20-1 to TRBJ1-2, with D hard to call. V was trimmed by 3 bases and J by 7 bases, leaving 6 bases between them. CDR3 length: 10 amino acids. Germline V gene lookup returns CDR1 DFQATT and CDR2 SNEGSKA (reference sequence). The CDR3 region is CSASVTGYTF. The CDR3 nucleotides read TGCAGTGCTAGTGTGACTGGCTACACCTTC.

This chain uses TRBV12-3 or TRBV12-4 with TRBJ1-6; no clear D gene. V was cut by 3 bases and J by 7 bases, with 10 bases left in between. The CDR3 covers 14 residues. CDR3 loop: CASSFRQGNSPLHF. The CDR3 DNA is TGTGCCAGCAGTTTCAGGCAAGGGAATTCACCCCTCCACTTT.

This chain links TRBV9 with TRBJ2-6; a weak D match, TRBD1 (5 bases). The CDR3 is 18 residues long. Germline-derived CDR1 and CDR2 are SGDLS and YYNGEE. Between the trimmed V and J ends, which lost 0 bases and 0 bases, there was a span of 13 bases. CDR3 residues: CASSVEGAPSSGANVLTF. For the CDR3, the DNA is TGTGCCAGCAGCGTAGAAGGGGCACCGAGCTCTGGGGCCAACGTCCTGACTTTC.

The J gene is TRBJ2-3, the V gene TRBV7-2, with TRBD2 matching 10 bases. Trimming cost V 1 base and J 4 bases; bases outside gene matches: 8. Germline CDR1 is SGHTA and CDR2 is FQGNSA. This CDR3 spans 17 amino acids. The CDR3 loop reads CASSLVSSGGYSDTQYF. The CDR3 nucleotides read TGTGCCAGCAGCTTAGTCTCTAGCGGGGGTTATTCAGATACGCAGTATTTT.

The chain employs TRBV10-2 and TRBJ2-1; no reliable D call. CDR1 and CDR2 from the germline V gene are WSHSY and SAAADI. The CDR3 contains 15 residues. The V end was cut by 2 bases, the J end by 0 bases, with 8 bases between. The CDR3 DNA follows: TGCGCCAGCAGTGAGGCAGAGAGCTCCTACAATGAGCAGTTCTTC. This encodes CASSEAESSYNEQFF.

The rearrangement joins TRBV5-1 to TRBJ1-2; D is uncertain. Per the germline V gene, CDR1 is SGHRS and CDR2 is YFSETQ. The ends were cut back, 2 bases at V and 6 bases at J, with 23 bases in the middle. The CDR3 is 17 amino acids. The CDR3, as DNA: TGCGCCAGCAGCTTAGAACCCACCGGGCGAGGTCTTCATGGCTACACCTTC. Its translation is CASSLEPTGRGLHGYTF.

In its sample, this clonotype was seen a few times. The V and J genes are TRBV28 and TRBJ2-1; 13 bases are shared with TRBD2. V lost 4 bases and J lost 7; bases outside the gene matches: 13. This CDR3 is 18 amino acids long. Germline loops: CDR1 MDHEN, CDR2 SYDVKM. For the CDR3, the DNA is TGTGCCAGCAGTTCCTGGACTAGCGGGAGTGGTAAGATGAATGAGCAGTTCTTC. It specifies CASSSWTSGSGKMNEQFF.

The chain carries TRBV28 and TRBJ2-5; possibly TRBD1 for D (6 bases). Germline V gives CDR1 MDHEN, CDR2 SYDVKM. The CDR3 loop spans 16 amino acids. Trimming left V 8 bases short and J 2 bases short, with 21 bases between. This chain's CDR3 is CASGHGGGSGQETQYF. CDR3 DNA: TGTGCCAGCGGGCATGGGGGCGGGTCAGGACAAGAGACCCAGTACTTC.

V usage is TRBV2 and J usage is TRBJ1-6, with no clear D. The CDR3 loop spans 16 amino acids. V lost 0 bases and J lost 2, with 8 bases in between. Per germline, CDR1 SNHLY and CDR2 FYNNEI. CDR3 residues: CASSEAKSAYNSPLHF. DNA for the CDR3: TGTGCCAGCAGTGAAGCTAAGAGCGCCTATAATTCACCCCTCCACTTT.

The chain carries TRBV4-1 and TRBJ2-3; D call uncertain. The CDR3 spans 16 residues. The V end was cut by 1 base, the J end by 0 bases, with 11 bases between. CDR1 MGHRA and CDR2 YSYEKL come from the germline V gene. DNA of the CDR3: TGCGCCAGCAGCCAAGGAGAATGGGGTAGCACAGATACGCAGTATTTT. Its protein is CASSQGEWGSTDTQYF.

The gene calls are TRBV6-1 and TRBJ2-2; D is unclear. The V gene lost 8 bases and the J gene lost 0 bases, with 10 bases spanning the gap. CDR1 and CDR2 (germline): MNHNS, SASEGT. The CDR3 extends over 14 amino acids. Written as DNA, the CDR3 is TGTGCCAGCGGAACGGCCGCGAACACCGGGGAGCTGTTTTTT. Protein product: CASGTAANTGELFF.

In its sample, this clonotype was seen many times. The gene calls are TRBV29-1 and TRBJ2-1; no clear D. Germline loops: CDR1 SQVTM, CDR2 ANQGSEA. The CDR3 is 14 amino acids. V was clipped by 7 bases and J by 0 bases, with 13 bases between them. The CDR3 loop is CSARGSSSYNEQFF. The DNA of the CDR3 is TGCAGCGCCCGTGGGTCGAGCTCCTACAATGAGCAGTTCTTC.

The chain employs TRBV7-2 and TRBJ2-5; perhaps D is TRBD1 or TRBD2 (5 bases each). The V end was cut by 1 base, the J end by 5 bases, with 20 bases between. The CDR3 spans 17 residues. From germline, CDR1 is SGHTA and CDR2 FQGNSA. CDR3 sequence reads: CASSLGGNFGPWETQYF. CDR3 DNA sequence: TGTGCCAGCAGCTTAGGGGGGAACTTCGGCCCCTGGGAGACCCAGTACTTC.

The CDR3 bases are TGTGCCAGCAGCCGCCGGGACAGTGAAAACTATGGCTACACCTTC. Its protein is CASSRRDSENYGYTF. This chain joins TRBV7-2 and TRBJ1-2, with 7 bases aligning to TRBD1. The V and J ends lost 5 bases and 2 bases, in that order; junction bases with no gene match: 8. This CDR3 comprises 15 residues. Germline values: CDR1 SGHTA, CDR2 FQGNSA.

This clonotype was found a few times. The rearrangement uses TRBV12-3 or TRBV12-4 and TRBJ2-7; 10 nucleotides line up with TRBD2. V shed 5 bases and J 5 bases; nucleotides not matched to a gene: 9. CDR3 length: 15 amino acids. The DNA of the CDR3 is TGTGCCAGCAGTCCCGGGGGACTAGCGCAAAACGAGCAGTACTTC. It is translated as CASSPGGLAQNEQYF.

This clonotype was seen a handful of times. The chain has TRBV9 and TRBJ1-5; D is unclear. The length of the CDR3 is 14 residues. V was shortened by 3 bases and J by 0 bases, with 7 bases between the two germline ends. Germline-derived CDR1 and CDR2 are SGDLS and YYNGEE. The CDR3 region is CASSGGNSNQPQHF. CDR3 DNA: TGTGCCAGCAGCGGGGGAAATAGCAATCAGCCCCAGCATTTT.

At least ten counts were recorded for this clonotype. The genes are TRBV29-1 and TRBJ2-5; 8 positions match TRBD2. Germline loops: CDR1 SQVTM, CDR2 ANQGSEA. The CDR3 spans 13 residues. V was clipped by 3 bases and J by 5 bases; unmatched bases: 5. CDR3 sequence: CSVDSGEGETQYF. The CDR3 nucleotides are TGCAGCGTTGATAGCGGGGAGGGGGAGACCCAGTACTTC.

The chain combines TRBV12-3 or TRBV12-4 with TRBJ2-7; TRBD2 is a possible D gene (6 bases). V was clipped by 3 bases and J by 12 bases, with 9 bases between them. The CDR3 is made up of 10 amino acids. CDR3 loop: CASSLLGGYF. The CDR3 DNA is TGTGCCAGCAGTTTGCTCGGGGGGTACTTC.

The rearrangement uses TRBV25-1 and TRBJ2-7, with 8 bases aligning to TRBD2. V shed 6 bases and J 2 bases; nucleotides not matched to a gene: 12. Germline lookup yields CDR1 MGHDK and CDR2 SYGVNS. The CDR3 runs 16 residues. The CDR3 region has the DNA TGTGCCAGCAGAGGACGGTTGAAAGCGGGAGCCTACGAGCAGTACTTC. This encodes CASRGRLKAGAYEQYF.

This clonotype was detected a few times. An end of the junction differs from the germline gene, which may be a read error. The rearrangement links TRBV28 to TRBJ2-3; D remains ambiguous. The CDR3 totals 10 residues. CDR1 MDHEN and CDR2 SYDVKM come from the germline V gene. CDR3 sequence (DNA): TGTGCCAGCAGTTCGTTCTCATTGGTTTTT. Encoded protein: CASSSFSLVF. The full variable domain, with the rest looked up from reference TRBV28 and TRBJ2-3, is DVKVTQSSRYLVKRTGEKVFLECVQDMDHENMFWYRQDPGLGLRLIYFSYDVKMKEKGDIPEGYSVSREKKERFSLILESASTNQTSMYLCASSSFSLVFGPGTRLTVL.